This T cell receptor (beta chain) was identified in a study of shared clonotypes between healthy human individuals. Whole-study findings and limits: Lower generation probabilities were found for non-shared clonotypes than for those shared by all four donors.

Generated by immunoSEQ multiplex PCR, the TCRdb table keeps only in-frame clones and is missing some. There are about 2 million clones in the sample; about 95% occur only once, and more than 0.95% lies in the top ten. Cells designated naive CD8 were CD45RO-negative and were positively selected for CCR7, with terminally differentiated effector memory CD45RA+ cells excluded. Donors were healthy HIV-negative adults without recently reported acute infections or vaccinations. Points on this clone: The antigen is undetermined.

V lost 4 bases and J lost 0, with 14 bases in between. The CDR3 covers 16 residues. Per germline, CDR1 MNHEY and CDR2 SVGAGI. The TCR originated in a man younger than 30 in good health. The sequencing input was naive CD8+ T cells sorted from blood. This chain uses TRBV6-5 with TRBJ2-3; D unclear. The DNA for the CDR3 is TGTGCCAGCAGTTCCCCCCTAATAACTAGCACAGATACGCAGTATTTT. Its translation is CASSSPLITSTDTQYF.